Listed here are 27 T cell receptor beta chains from one sample, sequenced in a study of T-cell reconstitution after alpha-beta-depleted transplantation in children. Unique molecular identifiers were incorporated when the TCRbeta library was constructed. Using its own MiXCR run on the PCR reads, TCRdb lists one record per CDR3 protein. The data hold about 400,000 distinct CDR3 sequences, with about 14% observed a single time. Sequenced material: PBMCs, taken from the stem cell graft. The receptor source for this set is a human donor who donated a stem cell graft to a child with Fanconi anemia.

CDR3: CASSPLALSSYEQYF. The CDR3 bases are TGTGCCAGCAGCCCCCTAGCGCTTAGCTCCTACGAGCAGTACTTC. The V and J genes are TRBV11-2 and TRBJ2-7; a weak D match, TRBD2 (6 bases). With 5 bases removed from V and 0 bases from J, the gap between germline ends came to 14 bases. The CDR3 length is 15 residues. Per germline, CDR1 SGHAT and CDR2 FQNNGV.

The sample holds a few counts of this clonotype. V usage is TRBV5-1 and J usage is TRBJ2-6, with D perhaps matching TRBD1 (6 bases). Germline V gene data show CDR1 as SGHRS and CDR2 as YFSETQ. This CDR3 contains 16 residues. V lost 4 bases and J 3 bases, leaving 14 bases between the germline ends. CDR3 sequence: CASSQVTGSGANVLTF. DNA for the CDR3: TGCGCCAGCAGCCAGGTCACAGGGAGTGGGGCCAACGTCCTGACTTTC.

In its sample, this clonotype was seen a few times. The chain carries TRBV18 and TRBJ2-1; 8 bases fit TRBD2. J lost 5 bases, V lost 4 bases, and 7 bases had no gene match. This CDR3 has 15 residues. Germline V gives CDR1 KGHSH, CDR2 LQKENI. CDR3 DNA: TGTGCCAGCTCACTGGCTAGCGGGTATGACAATGAGCAGTTCTTC. Translation: CASSLASGYDNEQFF.

The chain is built from TRBV6-5 and TRBJ1-2; the D gene is possibly TRBD1 (5 bases). This CDR3 is built from 13 residues. CDR1 is MNHEY and CDR2 is SVGAGI in the germline V gene. The V end was cut by 4 bases, the J end by 6 bases, with 12 bases between. The CDR3 bases are TGTGCCAGCAGTTTCCAGGGTAGAAATGGCTACACCTTC. Residues: CASSFQGRNGYTF.

This clonotype occurred many times. The V and J genes are TRBV5-1 and TRBJ2-3; D unclear. Trimming took off 0 bases at V and 2 bases at J, with 4 bases between the two ends. The germline V gene has CDR1 SGHRS and CDR2 YFSETQ. The CDR3 has 13 amino acids. CDR3 bases: TGCGCCAGCAGCTTGGGAGCCACAGATACGCAGTATTTT. It translates to CASSLGATDTQYF.

Turning to this clonotype: This CDR3 fails to terminate in the conserved phenylalanine or tryptophan, so it likely reflects a read error. The chain employs TRBV11-2 and TRBJ2-1, with a possible D match to TRBD1 (5 bases). Germline CDR1 SGHAT, CDR2 FQNNGV. The length of the CDR3 is 14 residues. This CDR3 is CASSIETELNEQFY. The CDR3 region has the DNA TGTGCCAGCAGCATAGAGACAGAACTCAATGAGCAGTTCTAC.

This clonotype was recorded at least ten times. The rearrangement joins TRBV20-1 to TRBJ2-1; TRBD1 or TRBD2 may be the D gene (6 bases each). V shed 5 bases and J shed 8 bases, with 19 bases lying between them. This CDR3 spans 14 amino acids. Germline V gene lookup returns CDR1 DFQATT and CDR2 SNEGSKA (reference sequence). CDR3 nucleotides: TGCAGTGCTGTGGGGGGCGCAGGGGTCGATGAGCAGTTCTTC. It specifies CSAVGGAGVDEQFF.

This clonotype was counted only a few times. This chain joins TRBV12-3 or TRBV12-4 and TRBJ2-5; D is perhaps TRBD1 (5 bases). V gave up 1 base and J gave up 2 bases, with 17 bases separating them. The CDR3 is 17 residues long. CDR3 sequence: CASSLGGFGAVQETQYF. The CDR3 DNA follows: TGTGCCAGCAGTTTAGGGGGCTTTGGTGCAGTTCAAGAGACCCAGTACTTC.

The sample holds a few counts of this clonotype. The chain carries TRBV12-3 or TRBV12-4 and TRBJ2-7, with 7 bases identical to TRBD1. J lost 5 bases, V lost 8 bases, and 6 bases had no gene match. The CDR3 spans 12 residues. The CDR3: CASGDRDHEQYF. CDR3 nucleotides: TGTGCCAGCGGCGACAGGGACCACGAGCAGTACTTC.

J is TRBJ1-1 and V is TRBV4-3, with D possibly TRBD1 on 5 matching bases. The germline V gene has CDR1 LGHNA and CDR2 YSLEER. Trimming took off 0 bases at V and 4 bases at J, with 15 bases between the two ends. The CDR3 is made up of 16 amino acids. CDR3 nucleotides: TGCGCCAGCAGCCAAGAAGCTATGGGGGTAGTCACTGAAGCTTTCTTT. It is translated as CASSQEAMGVVTEAFF.

This clonotype was seen ten or more times. J is TRBJ2-1 and V is TRBV4-3; TRBD2 aligns across 13 bases. The CDR3 length is 14 residues. Germline CDR1 is LGHNA and CDR2 is YSLEER. Germline trimming cut 4 bases from V and 10 bases from J; bases unmatched to any gene: 4. As DNA, the CDR3 is TGCGCCAGCAGCCGACTAGCGGGGGGCGGGGAGCAGTTCTTC. The encoded protein is CASSRLAGGGEQFF.

This clonotype was seen a handful of times. This chain uses TRBV20-1 with TRBJ1-1; 8 nucleotides match TRBD1. The junction had 12 bases not matched to a gene; V was cut back by 3 bases and J by 6 bases. CDR3 length: 15 amino acids. CDR1 and CDR2 (germline): DFQATT, SNEGSKA (reference sequence). CDR3 DNA: TGCAGTGCTAGGGGACGTCGGACAGGGCTCGCTGAAGCTTTCTTT. It encodes CSARGRRTGLAEAFF.

CDR3 DNA sequence: TGCAGCGGTCTTACCGGGACCTATGACGGCGAGCAGTACTTC. It codes for CSGLTGTYDGEQYF. The V and J genes are TRBV29-1 and TRBJ2-7; D is perhaps TRBD1 or TRBD2 (5 bases each). This CDR3 comprises 14 residues. V gave up 7 bases and J gave up 6 bases, with 22 bases separating them. CDR1 SQVTM and CDR2 ANQGSEA come from the germline V gene.

This clonotype was found many times. The V call is TRBV15, the J call TRBJ2-1; no firm D call. Germline CDR1 reads LNHNV; CDR2 reads YYDKDF (reference sequence). With 2 bases removed from V and 1 base from J, the gap between germline ends came to 6 bases. The CDR3 spans 14 residues. The CDR3 sequence is CATSRSGSYNEQFF. The DNA for the CDR3 is TGTGCCACCAGCAGATCCGGATCCTACAATGAGCAGTTCTTC.

This chain connects TRBV18 to TRBJ1-6, with no clear D. V lost 3 bases, J lost 9 bases, and 12 bases lay in between. Looked up from germline, CDR1 is KGHSH and CDR2 is LQKENI. The CDR3 has 14 amino acids. CDR3 protein: CASSPGTAGSPLHF. CDR3 DNA sequence: TGTGCCAGCTCACCGGGCACGGCGGGTTCACCCCTCCACTTT.

This clonotype was seen many times. The chain combines TRBV29-1 with TRBJ2-6; 8 nucleotides line up with TRBD1. Losses at the gene ends were 6 bases for V and 2 bases for J; bases not matched to a gene: 9. Germline V lookup: CDR1 SQVTM, CDR2 ANQGSEA. The CDR3 sequence is 16 residues long. The CDR3 region has the DNA TGCAGCGTGGGACAGGCCCAGAGAGCTGGGGCCAACGTCCTGACTTTC. Its translation: CSVGQAQRAGANVLTF.

This clonotype occurred a few times. The chain couples TRBV7-8 to TRBJ1-2, with TRBD1 matching 9 bases. J was trimmed by 11 bases and V by 5 bases; bases with no gene match: 9. This CDR3 has 13 amino acids. Germline loops: CDR1 SGHVS, CDR2 FQNEAQ. CDR3 coding DNA: TGTGCCAGCAGCCAATCTCCGACAGGGGGGTACACCTTC. Translating it yields CASSQSPTGGYTF.

The chain couples TRBV20-1 to TRBJ1-6; 7 bases are a match to TRBD1. Germline trimming cut 6 bases from V and 9 bases from J; bases unmatched to any gene: 8. There are 13 residues in the CDR3. The germline V gene encodes CDR1 DFQATT and CDR2 SNEGSKA (reference sequence). CDR3 region: CSAHDRVGSPLHF. The CDR3 region has the DNA TGCAGTGCCCACGACAGGGTTGGTTCACCCCTCCACTTT.

The chain couples TRBV11-1 to TRBJ2-5; D is unresolved. Germline CDR1 SGHAT, CDR2 FQDESV (reference sequence). Trimming removed 1 base from V and 2 bases from J, with 11 bases in between. The CDR3 extends over 15 amino acids. CDR3 in amino acids: CASSLVDGGQETQYF. CDR3 in DNA: TGTGCCAGCAGCTTAGTCGACGGTGGACAAGAGACCCAGTACTTC. Full variable domain (outside the CDR3, taken from reference TRBV11-1 and TRBJ2-5): EAEVAQSPRYKITEKSQAVAFWCDPISGHATLYWYRQILGQGPELLVQFQDESVVDDSQLPKDRFSAERLKGVDSTLKIQPAELGDSAMYLCASSLVDGGQETQYFGPGTRLLVL.

In this sample, this clonotype turned up many times. The chain employs TRBV4-2 and TRBJ1-4; D gene ambiguous. The CDR3 sequence is 13 residues long. V lost 1 base to trimming and J lost 8 bases, with 8 bases between them. Germline V gives CDR1 LGHNA, CDR2 YNFKEQ. The CDR3 sequence is CASSQVVSEKLFF. The CDR3 nucleotides read TGTGCCAGCAGCCAAGTGGTATCGGAAAAACTGTTTTTT.

This clonotype was counted at least ten times. This chain connects TRBV6-1 to TRBJ2-2, with D possibly being TRBD1 (5 bases). Trimming took off 6 bases at V and 6 bases at J, with 17 bases between the two ends. Germline assignment: CDR1 MNHNS and CDR2 SASEGT. CDR3 length: 15 residues. The CDR3 nucleotides read TGTGCCAGCAGCCTCAGGGAAGGGATGGCCGGGGAGCTGTTTTTT. Encoded protein: CASSLREGMAGELFF.

The chain combines TRBV5-5 with TRBJ1-1; no definite D call. Germline assignment: CDR1 SGHKS and CDR2 YYEKEE (reference sequence). This CDR3 is built from 13 residues. V was trimmed by 1 base and J by 4 bases, leaving 8 bases between them. The CDR3 bases are TGTGCCAGCAGCTTGAATGACGGCACTGAAGCTTTCTTT. Translation gives CASSLNDGTEAFF.

This clonotype appeared a few times. The rearrangement joins TRBV5-1 to TRBJ1-1, with D tentatively TRBD1 (6 bases). This CDR3 contains 14 residues. The germline V and J ends were trimmed by 4 bases and 2 bases, with 12 bases remaining between them. Germline assignment: CDR1 SGHRS and CDR2 YFSETQ. The CDR3 bases are TGCGCCAGCAGCCCGGACAGCGAAAACACTGAAGCTTTCTTT. Protein: CASSPDSENTEAFF.

The chain recombines TRBV20-1 with TRBJ1-1; D not resolved. Trimming removed 3 bases from V and 5 bases from J, with 10 bases in between. Germline CDR1 and CDR2: DFQATT and SNEGSKA (reference sequence). The CDR3 has 12 amino acids. The chain's CDR3 is CSASQKRTEAFF. DNA of the CDR3: TGCAGTGCTAGTCAAAAAAGGACTGAAGCTTTCTTT.

Here the CDR3 reads CASSNTGGAETQYF. For the CDR3, the DNA is TGCGCCAGCAGCAACACAGGGGGCGCAGAGACCCAGTACTTC. This rearrangement joins TRBV5-1 to TRBJ2-5, with 9 nucleotides matching TRBD1. The J segment lost 4 bases and the V segment lost 4 bases, leaving 5 bases of the junction unmatched. The CDR3 length is 14 residues. Germline V gene lookup returns CDR1 SGHRS and CDR2 YFSETQ.

This clonotype was seen a handful of times. The CDR3 DNA sequence: TGCGCCAGCAGCCAAGACCCCCGGACACTTTCGAACACCGGGGAGCTGTTTTTT. It codes for CASSQDPRTLSNTGELFF. V is TRBV4-3 and J is TRBJ2-2, with D possibly TRBD1 on 5 matching bases. Germline V gene lookup returns CDR1 LGHNA and CDR2 YSLEER. Trimming removed 0 bases at V and 0 bases at J, with 14 bases between. The CDR3 spans 18 residues.

This chain uses TRBV9 with TRBJ1-2; 10 bases agree with TRBD1. CDR1 is SGDLS, CDR2 YYNGEE, per germline. The CDR3 covers 15 residues. The V and J ends lost 4 bases and 4 bases, in that order; junction bases with no gene match: 7. For the CDR3, the DNA is TGTGCCAGCAGCCCAAGGACAGGGGGTCGCTATGGCTACACCTTC. This codes for CASSPRTGGRYGYTF.